The entry that follows covers one T cell receptor (beta chain) sequence. Its recognized antigen is unknown. No much larger clonotype is one base removed from it; base qualities were not supplied. The collaborating institutions used their own protocols to collect whole blood in K2EDTA tubes. For TCRbeta analysis, collaborators shipped samples as frozen whole blood, isolated PBMCs, or DNA extracted from either of those sample types. The immunoSEQ Assay, a bias-controlled multiplex PCR, was used to amplify TCRbeta CDR3 regions from genomic DNA. As for the original processing: Within the assay, amplification of reference gene primers was used to estimate how many nucleated cells each sample contained. To quantify the absolute abundance of each unique TCRbeta CDR3 rearrangement, sequence reads were collapsed and filtered. For each sample, productive Simpson clonality was calculated by taking the square root of Simpson's diversity index across productive rearrangements. TCRdb took this table from immuneACCESS and kept in-frame rearrangements with V and J called. Such tables lack part of the clones; where checked against another copy, unresolved V genes explain under half of the gap, and the rest is unexplained. V, J and clone size are taken as reported in that table, and D and trimming were inferred from the DNA itself. The sample profile shows about 100,000 clones; 92% of them were found once. The ten largest clones add up to 5.7% of the sample.

This sample is part of a study of blood T cell repertoires in COVID-19 (TCRdb year 2020). Notes on the research overall: Collaborator samples came from the United States, Italy and Spain and covered acute and convalescent phases of COVID-19. The material from the prospective study consisted of cDNA or gDNA derived from T cells, B-cell-depleted T cells, or PBMCs. The dataset comprised deeply sampled blood TCRbeta repertoires from subjects exposed to, actively infected with, or recovered from COVID-19. The repertoires were made available in a free public database intended to serve as a resource for research on the immune response to SARS-CoV-2. Samples were obtained from the ongoing ImmuneRACE study (first 160 participants) and from 1,254 subjects provided by 6 global collaborators. Nearly every sample came with metadata listing a de-identified subject ID, COVID-19 status, age in years and sex. Where available, HLA class I and class II types were obtained from metadata supplied by the sample provider rather than from assay-based typing. Overall study outcomes, separate from this receptor: How much clinical and demographic metadata was included differed by source and by participant, and the metadata was provided uncurated.

V is cut by 0 bases and J by 6 bases, and the space between the germline ends is 17 bases. The germline V gene (reference sequence) provides CDR1 GTSNPN and CDR2 SVGIG. Spanning cysteine to phenylalanine, the CDR3 consists of 15 amino acids. Only the CDR3 region is kept as DNA, spanning 45 bases read in frame from base 1. Input material: peripheral blood. This clonotype was sampled from a man between 65 and 79 years old with acute or convalescent COVID-19. The V and J genes are TRBV30 and TRBJ1-2; perhaps TRBD1 is the D gene, with 6 bases matching. The CDR3 has the sequence CAWSVGVWTAHGYTF. In nucleotide form, the sequence is TGTGCCTGGAGTGTAGGGGTCTGGACAGCTCATGGCTACACCTTC.